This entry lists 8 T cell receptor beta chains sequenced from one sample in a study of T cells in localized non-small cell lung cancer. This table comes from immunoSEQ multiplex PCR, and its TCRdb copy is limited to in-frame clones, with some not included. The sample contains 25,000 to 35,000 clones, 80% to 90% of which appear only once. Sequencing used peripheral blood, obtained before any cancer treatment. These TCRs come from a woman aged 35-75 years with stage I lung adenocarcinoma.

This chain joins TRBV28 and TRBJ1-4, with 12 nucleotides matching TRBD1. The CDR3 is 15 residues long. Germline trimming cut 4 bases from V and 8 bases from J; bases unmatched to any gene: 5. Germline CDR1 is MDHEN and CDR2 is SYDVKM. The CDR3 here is CASSSTGTGGEKLFF. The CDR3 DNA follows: TGTGCCAGCAGTTCCACCGGGACAGGGGGCGAAAAACTGTTTTTT.

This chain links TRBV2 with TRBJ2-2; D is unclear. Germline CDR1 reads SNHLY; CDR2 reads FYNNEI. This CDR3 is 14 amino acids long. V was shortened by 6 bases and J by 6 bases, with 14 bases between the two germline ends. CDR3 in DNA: TGTGCCAGCAGGAAGGGTACGGGCTCCGGGGAGCTGTTTTTT. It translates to CASRKGTGSGELFF.

This CDR3 reads CAISESGNYGYTF. Here the CDR3 DNA reads TGTGCCATCAGTGAGTCCGGGAACTATGGCTACACCTTC. The V and J genes are TRBV10-3 and TRBJ1-2; D is undetermined. V was clipped by 0 bases and J by 2 bases, with 4 bases between them. Germline lookup yields CDR1 ENHRY and CDR2 SYGVKD. There are 13 residues in the CDR3.

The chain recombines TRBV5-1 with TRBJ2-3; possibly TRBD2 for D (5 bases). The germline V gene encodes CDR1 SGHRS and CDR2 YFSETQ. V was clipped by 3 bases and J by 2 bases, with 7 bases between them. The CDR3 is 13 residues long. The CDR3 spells CASSWTDTDTQYF. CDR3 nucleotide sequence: TGCGCCAGCAGCTGGACTGACACAGATACGCAGTATTTT.

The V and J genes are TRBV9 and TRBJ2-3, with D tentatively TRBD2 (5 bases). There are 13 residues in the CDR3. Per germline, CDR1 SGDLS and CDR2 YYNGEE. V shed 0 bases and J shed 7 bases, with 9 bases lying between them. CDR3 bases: TGTGCCAGCAGCGTAGTAGGGAGCAATACGCAGTATTTT. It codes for CASSVVGSNTQYF.

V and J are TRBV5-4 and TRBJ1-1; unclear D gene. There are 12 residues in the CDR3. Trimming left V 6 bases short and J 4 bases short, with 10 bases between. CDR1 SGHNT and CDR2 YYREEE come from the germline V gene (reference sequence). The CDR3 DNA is TGTGCCAGCAACAGAGGAGGCACTGAAGCTTTCTTT. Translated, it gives CASNRGGTEAFF.

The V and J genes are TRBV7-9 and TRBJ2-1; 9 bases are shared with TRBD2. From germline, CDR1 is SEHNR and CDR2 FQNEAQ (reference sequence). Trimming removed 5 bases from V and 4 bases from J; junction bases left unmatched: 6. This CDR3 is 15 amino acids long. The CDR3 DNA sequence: TGTGCCAGCAGCCGAGCGGGGGGTCAATACAATGAGCAGTTCTTC. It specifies CASSRAGGQYNEQFF.

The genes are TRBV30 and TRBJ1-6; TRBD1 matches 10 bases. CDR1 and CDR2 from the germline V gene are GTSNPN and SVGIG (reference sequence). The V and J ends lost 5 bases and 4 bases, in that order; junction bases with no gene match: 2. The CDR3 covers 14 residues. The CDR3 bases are TGTGCCTGGCGACAGGGGGCTTATAATTCACCCCTCCACTTT. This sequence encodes CAWRQGAYNSPLHF.